Each of the 2 T cell receptor beta chains below was sequenced from the same sample in a study of T cell repertoires in cytomegalovirus infection. In TCRdb, the reads were re-called with MiXCR into one record per CDR3 protein. Of about 460,000 distinct CDR3 sequences listed, 11% are singletons. Sequencing was carried out using PBMCs. All receptors come from a human donor in good health (CMV status not recorded). Some clones in this sample may be carry-over from other donors' samples.

This sequence joins TRBV7-9 and TRBJ1-5; 8 nucleotides match TRBD1. Germline assignment: CDR1 SEHNR and CDR2 FQNEAQ (reference sequence). V trimming: 5 bases; J trimming: 6 bases; junction bases outside the gene matches: 9. The CDR3 is 15 amino acids. The CDR3 DNA reads as TGTGCCAGCAGCCCGTACAGGGGGAGCGGTCAGCCCCAGCATTTT. Residues: CASSPYRGSGQPQHF. Full variable domain (rest looked up from reference TRBV7-9 and TRBJ1-5): DTGVSQNPRHKITKRGQNVTFRCDPISEHNRLYWYRQTLGQGPEFLTYFQNEAQLEKSRLLSDRFSAERPKGSFSTLEIQRTEQGDSAMYLCASSPYRGSGQPQHFGDGTRLSIL.

This chain connects TRBV2 to TRBJ1-6; 7 bases line up with TRBD1. V was pared by 2 bases and J by 0 bases, with 7 bases of the junction left unmatched. The CDR3 sequence is 18 residues long. Germline CDR1 and CDR2: SNHLY and FYNNEI. The CDR3 DNA reads as TGTGCCAGCAGTGAATCCGGGACAGCGAGCTCCTATAATTCACCCCTCCACTTT. It specifies CASSESGTASSYNSPLHF.